This passage covers 6 T cell receptor beta chains from one sample sequenced in a study of shared clonotypes between healthy human individuals. This table comes from immunoSEQ multiplex PCR, and its TCRdb copy is limited to in-frame clones, with some not included. Of roughly 2 million clones in the sample, approximately 94% are singletons; the top ten hold around 0.13%. The sequenced material came from naive CD4+ T cells sorted from blood. Subset noted: CD45RA+ positively selected. The receptors shown here come from a man younger than 35 in good health.

This chain links TRBV6-5 with TRBJ2-5; D is perhaps TRBD2 (6 bases). The germline gives CDR1 MNHEY, CDR2 SVGAGI. The CDR3 consists of 15 residues. Trimming took 2 bases from V and 4 from J, leaving 14 bases between them. In nucleotides, the CDR3 is TGTGCCAGCAGTTACGGTACCCAGCGGGCAGAGACCCAGTACTTC. Encoded protein: CASSYGTQRAETQYF.

The chain joins TRBV30 to TRBJ1-5, with D possibly TRBD1 on 6 matching bases. In germline, CDR1 is GTSNPN, CDR2 SVGIG (reference sequence). Trimming cost V 3 bases and J 3 bases, with 12 bases left between them. The CDR3 length is 14 residues. This CDR3 is CAWRPTGHNQPQHF. The CDR3 bases are TGTGCCTGGAGACCGACAGGACACAATCAGCCCCAGCATTTT.

V usage is TRBV5-8 and J usage is TRBJ1-2; maybe TRBD1 (6 bases). The germline V gene encodes CDR1 SGHTS and CDR2 YDEGEE. The CDR3 runs to 15 residues. V was cut by 4 bases and J by 1 base, with 14 bases left in between. This CDR3 is CASSPGQLLNYGYTF. Written as DNA, the CDR3 is TGTGCCAGCAGCCCCGGACAGCTACTTAACTATGGCTACACCTTC.

The genes are TRBV2 and TRBJ2-5, with 8 nucleotides matching TRBD1. Germline loops: CDR1 SNHLY, CDR2 FYNNEI. Trimming took 5 bases from V and 7 from J; bases not matched to a gene: 9. This CDR3 region has 14 residues. The CDR3 nucleotides are TGTGCCAGCAGTACGGACAGGGCACAGGGGACCCAGTACTTC. As protein: CASSTDRAQGTQYF.

The gene calls are TRBV30 and TRBJ1-1; D not resolved. Trimming took 4 bases from V and 1 from J, leaving 16 bases between them. The CDR3 runs to 15 residues. CDR1 is GTSNPN, CDR2 SVGIG, per germline (reference sequence). The CDR3 sequence is CAWTPGRRENTEAFF. The CDR3 DNA reads as TGTGCCTGGACCCCGGGTCGGAGAGAGAACACTGAAGCTTTCTTT.

The chain uses TRBV19 and TRBJ2-7; TRBD1 matches 7 bases. The CDR3 loop spans 14 amino acids. With 5 bases clipped from V and 3 bases from J, the junction kept 7 bases outside the gene matches. The V gene's germline CDR1 is LNHDA and CDR2 SQIVND (reference sequence). In nucleotides, the CDR3 is TGTGCCAGTAGTGCCGATGCAGGGGGCTACGAGCAGTACTTC. Translating gives CASSADAGGYEQYF.